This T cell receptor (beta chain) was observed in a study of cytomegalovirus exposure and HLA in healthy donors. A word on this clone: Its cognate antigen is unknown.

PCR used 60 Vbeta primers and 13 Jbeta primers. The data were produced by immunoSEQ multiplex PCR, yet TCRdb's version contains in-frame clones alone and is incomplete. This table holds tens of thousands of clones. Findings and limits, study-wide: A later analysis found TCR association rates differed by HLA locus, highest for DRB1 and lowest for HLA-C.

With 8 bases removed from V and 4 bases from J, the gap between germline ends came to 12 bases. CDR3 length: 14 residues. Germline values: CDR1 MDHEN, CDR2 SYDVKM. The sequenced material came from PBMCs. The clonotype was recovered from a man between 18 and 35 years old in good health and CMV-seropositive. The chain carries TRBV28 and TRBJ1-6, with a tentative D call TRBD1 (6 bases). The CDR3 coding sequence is TGTGCCAGCGCCAGGGGCGATTATAATTCACCCCTCCACTTT. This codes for CASARGDYNSPLHF.